The table lists the clone carrying this TCR beta chain with many counts. Germline-derived CDR1 and CDR2 are SGHRS and YFSETQ. The V end was cut by 4 bases, the J end by 6 bases, with 11 bases between. This CDR3 is 13 amino acids long. TCRdb called the RT-PCR reads again in MiXCR, with one record for every CDR3 protein. The repertoire holds about 680,000 distinct CDR3 sequences, with approximately 15% as singletons. This clonotype was sampled from a female donor in good health, serving as a healthy control. The chain combines TRBV5-1 with TRBJ2-1, with D tentatively TRBD2 (5 bases). Specimen: memory CD4+ T cells from blood. The CDR3 spells CASSLDSLNEQFF. CDR3 in DNA: TGCGCCAGCAGCCTGGACTCGCTCAATGAGCAGTTCTTC.